The next 32 T cell receptor beta chains were all read from a single sample in a study of blood T cell repertoires in COVID-19. Profiled with immunoSEQ multiplex PCR; TCRdb holds only in-frame clones, not every one. This table has about 130,000 clones, nearly 90% appearing once. Material for sequencing was peripheral blood. These receptor sequences come from a woman aged 80 or older with acute or convalescent COVID-19.

The rearrangement uses TRBV10-3 and TRBJ2-5; a weak D match, TRBD2 (6 bases). V lost 4 bases and J lost 5, with 26 bases in between. The CDR3 runs 18 residues. Germline V CDR1 and CDR2: ENHRY, SYGVKD. The CDR3, as DNA: TGTGCCATCAGTGCCGCGCCTGGAGAAGCGGGTAGTTTCGAGACCCAGTACTTC. Encoded protein: CAISAAPGEAGSFETQYF.

J is TRBJ2-1 and V is TRBV7-9; TRBD2 matches at 12 bases. Germline V gives CDR1 SEHNR, CDR2 FQNEAQ (reference sequence). The CDR3 extends over 17 amino acids. The V gene end was trimmed by 2 bases and the J gene end by 8 bases; junction bases not matched to a gene: 10. CDR3 coding DNA: TGTGCCAGCAGCTTACGGGCTAGGACTAGCGGGATGGATGAGCAGTTCTTC. Protein: CASSLRARTSGMDEQFF.

The chain joins TRBV29-1 to TRBJ2-3; possible D gene TRBD2, 6 bases. Trimming removed 3 bases from V and 3 bases from J, with 10 bases in between. Germline CDR1 reads SQVTM; CDR2 reads ANQGSEA. There are 13 residues in the CDR3. The CDR3 DNA reads as TGCAGCGTTGATACGGGGAGGACAGATACGCAGTATTTT. Its protein is CSVDTGRTDTQYF.

This chain uses TRBV6-5 with TRBJ1-2, with 7 bases identical to TRBD1. CDR1 is MNHEY, CDR2 SVGAGI, per germline. V gave up 2 bases and J gave up 5 bases; unmatched junction bases: 11. CDR3 length: 16 residues. CDR3 sequence reads: CASSYERAGGDYGYTF. As DNA, the CDR3 is TGTGCCAGCAGTTACGAGAGGGCAGGGGGAGATTATGGCTACACCTTC.

The CDR3 reads CASSPGGATDTQYF. DNA for the CDR3: TGTGCCAGCAGCCCAGGGGGAGCGACAGATACGCAGTATTTT. The chain is built from TRBV7-6 and TRBJ2-3; 7 bases agree with TRBD1. Unmatched junction bases numbered 5, after V lost 5 bases and J lost 3 bases. This CDR3 has 14 residues. Germline values: CDR1 SGHVS, CDR2 FNYEAQ. Using reference TRBV7-6 and TRBJ2-3 for the parts outside the CDR3, the full variable domain is GAGVSQSPRYKVTKRGQDVALRCDPISGHVSLYWYRQALGQGPEFLTYFNYEAQQDKSGLPNDRFSAERPEGSISTLTIQRTEQRDSAMYRCASSPGGATDTQYFGPGTRLTVL.

The rearrangement uses TRBV5-5 and TRBJ2-2, with 9 bases fitting TRBD2. The CDR3 has 16 amino acids. The V segment lost 1 base and the J segment 0 bases; nucleotides outside the gene matches: 1. Germline CDR1 is SGHKS and CDR2 is YYEKEE (reference sequence). The CDR3 DNA reads TGTGCCAGCAGCTTGCTAGCGGGATCGAACACCGGGGAGCTGTTTTTT. Amino acids: CASSLLAGSNTGELFF. Drawing the rest from reference TRBV5-5 and TRBJ2-2, the complete variable domain is DAGVTQSPTHLIKTRGQQVTLRCSPISGHKSVSWYQQVLGQGPQFIFQYYEKEERGRGNFPDRFSARQFPNYSSELNVNALLLGDSALYLCASSLLAGSNTGELFFGEGSRLTVL.

The rearrangement uses TRBV3-1 (or the pseudogene TRBV3-2) and TRBJ2-3; 9 bases match TRBD2. Germline CDR1 reads LGHDT; CDR2 reads YNNKEL (reference sequence). The CDR3 runs to 15 residues. Trimming at V came to 7 bases and at J to 2 bases, leaving 7 bases not matched to a gene. The CDR3 loop reads CASTLSGGNTDTQYF. DNA for the CDR3: TGTGCCAGCACCCTAAGCGGGGGGAACACAGATACGCAGTATTTT.

In this sample, this clone turned up a few times. This rearrangement joins TRBV2 to TRBJ2-7; tentatively, D is TRBD1 (6 bases). Trimming took 5 bases from V and 5 from J, leaving 19 bases between them. Germline assignment: CDR1 SNHLY and CDR2 FYNNEI. This CDR3 spans 15 amino acids. The CDR3 DNA sequence: TGTGCCAGCAGTAAAGACAGGCTCGGGCCTAACGAGCAGTACTTC. As protein: CASSKDRLGPNEQYF.

V usage is TRBV7-9 and J usage is TRBJ2-1; 7 bases map to TRBD2. Germline V CDR1 and CDR2: SEHNR, FQNEAQ (reference sequence). This CDR3 contains 12 residues. V shed 8 bases, J shed 5 bases, and the junction held 3 bases outside the gene matches. The CDR3 nucleotides read TGTGCCAGCGGAGGACTAGACAATGAGCAGTTCTTC. Amino acid sequence: CASGGLDNEQFF.

This clone came up once. The genes are TRBV10-3 and TRBJ1-5; possibly TRBD1 for D (5 bases). Germline CDR1 reads ENHRY; CDR2 reads SYGVKD. Trimming left V 6 bases short and J 5 bases short, with 8 bases between. This CDR3 has 12 residues. CDR3 protein: CAISDSHQPQHF. Here the CDR3 DNA reads TGTGCCATCAGCGACAGTCATCAGCCCCAGCATTTT.

CDR3 loop: CASSKTDRVGEAFF. The CDR3 coding sequence is TGTGCCAGCAGCAAAACGGACAGGGTCGGTGAAGCTTTCTTT. This rearrangement joins TRBV9 to TRBJ1-1; 8 bases are a match to TRBD1. CDR3 length: 14 amino acids. Unmatched junction bases numbered 9, after V lost 4 bases and J lost 7 bases. CDR1 and CDR2 (germline): SGDLS, YYNGEE.

This chain connects TRBV6-2 or TRBV6-3 to TRBJ2-7; 10 bases are a match to TRBD1. J was trimmed by 1 base and V by 2 bases; bases with no gene match: 5. The CDR3 contains 16 residues. Germline values: CDR1 MNHEY, CDR2 SVGEGT. DNA for the CDR3: TGTGCCAGCAGTTACGGGGGACAGGGGATATCCTACGAGCAGTACTTC. This translates into CASSYGGQGISYEQYF.

This clone occurred a few times. The chain is built from TRBV5-1 and TRBJ1-5, with TRBD1 matching over 7 bases. Trimming took 2 bases from V and 4 from J; bases not matched to a gene: 6. The CDR3 has 15 amino acids. CDR1 is SGHRS, CDR2 YFSETQ, per germline. CDR3 sequence: CASSFTGAQNQPQHF. The CDR3 DNA reads TGCGCCAGCAGCTTCACAGGGGCTCAAAATCAGCCCCAGCATTTT.

This rearrangement joins TRBV11-2 to TRBJ2-7; 13 bases match TRBD2. This CDR3 has 14 residues. V lost 5 bases to trimming and J lost 3 bases; unmatched junction nucleotides: 1. Germline CDR1 reads SGHAT; CDR2 reads FQNNGV. CDR3 in DNA: TGTGCCAGCAGCCGGACTAGCGGGAGCTACGAGCAGTACTTC. This sequence encodes CASSRTSGSYEQYF. The full variable domain, completed using reference TRBV11-2 and TRBJ2-7, is EAGVAQSPRYKIIEKRQSVAFWCNPISGHATLYWYQQILGQGPKLLIQFQNNGVVDDSQLPKDRFSAERLKGVDSTLKIQPAKLEDSAVYLCASSRTSGSYEQYFGPGTRLTVT.

The table lists this clone with a few counts. V and J are TRBV10-3 and TRBJ1-5; maybe TRBD1 (6 bases). This CDR3 has 15 amino acids. Trimming stripped 6 bases from V and 1 base from J, with 13 bases between. From germline, CDR1 is ENHRY and CDR2 SYGVKD. CDR3 amino acids: CAIRGDNWSNQPQHF. CDR3 DNA: TGTGCCATCAGAGGGGACAATTGGAGCAATCAGCCCCAGCATTTT.

The rearrangement uses TRBV7-6 and TRBJ2-3, with 9 bases that match TRBD2. J was trimmed by 6 bases and V by 5 bases; bases with no gene match: 15. This CDR3 spans 17 amino acids. Germline CDR1 is SGHVS and CDR2 is FNYEAQ. The CDR3 loop reads CASSAEGGRAGGDTQYF. The DNA of the CDR3 is TGTGCCAGCAGCGCTGAGGGCGGGAGGGCCGGCGGGGATACGCAGTATTTT.

This chain joins TRBV28 and TRBJ1-5; 7 bases match TRBD1. Germline CDR1 is MDHEN and CDR2 is SYDVKM. This CDR3 spans 15 amino acids. V gave up 3 bases and J gave up 1 base; unmatched junction bases: 3. The CDR3 region is CASSFATGSNQPQHF. The CDR3 DNA is TGTGCCAGCAGTTTTGCGACAGGGAGCAATCAGCCCCAGCATTTT.

The chain is built from TRBV28 and TRBJ1-6, with D tentatively TRBD1 (6 bases). From germline, CDR1 is MDHEN and CDR2 SYDVKM. The CDR3 consists of 23 residues. Trimming shortened V by 6 bases and J by 0 bases, and 33 bases separated the two germline ends. CDR3 nucleotide sequence: TGTGCCAGCAGAGGGGGGGGGCCAGGGTTGGCTTCCTTCGCTCGCTCCTATAATTCACCCCTCCACTTT. Its protein product is CASRGGGPGLASFARSYNSPLHF.

J is TRBJ2-1 and V is TRBV5-4; 7 positions agree with TRBD1. The trim removed 4 bases at V and 1 base at J, leaving 5 bases unmatched. The CDR3 is 15 residues long. Germline V gives CDR1 SGHNT, CDR2 YYREEE (reference sequence). This CDR3 reads CASSEQGKSYNEQFF. The CDR3 DNA reads as TGTGCCAGCAGCGAACAGGGGAAATCCTACAATGAGCAGTTCTTC.

The rearrangement uses TRBV18 and TRBJ1-2; 10 bases fit TRBD1. Germline V CDR1 and CDR2: KGHSH, LQKENI. There are 15 residues in the CDR3. Trimming took 2 bases from V and 7 from J; bases not matched to a gene: 7. DNA of the CDR3: TGTGCCAGCTCACCAGGACAGGGGGTGACTATTGGCTACACCTTC. Protein product: CASSPGQGVTIGYTF.

The rearrangement links TRBV10-3 to TRBJ2-7; 12 bases are shared with TRBD2. Germline V lookup: CDR1 ENHRY, CDR2 SYGVKD. J gave up 2 bases and V 2 bases, and 4 bases lay outside the gene matches. The CDR3 is 16 residues long. The CDR3 is CAISEKRLAGAYEQYF. CDR3 in DNA: TGTGCCATCAGTGAGAAGAGACTAGCGGGAGCCTACGAGCAGTACTTC.

V usage is TRBV5-1 and J usage is TRBJ1-3; tentative D call: TRBD1 (6 bases). The length of the CDR3 is 14 residues. The germline CDR1 and CDR2 sequences are SGHRS and YFSETQ. Trimming took off 2 bases at V and 3 bases at J, with 9 bases between the two ends. The CDR3 nucleotides are TGCGCCAGCAGCTTCTCAGGGGATGGAAACACCATATATTTT. Translating gives CASSFSGDGNTIYF.

The chain employs TRBV5-1 and TRBJ1-1, with 7 bases matching TRBD1. The CDR3 has 13 residues. V was pared by 2 bases and J by 6 bases, with 4 bases of the junction left unmatched. CDR1 SGHRS and CDR2 YFSETQ come from the germline V gene. In DNA, the CDR3 is TGCGCCAGCAGCTTACAGGGGAGTGCTGAAGCTTTCTTT. Protein sequence: CASSLQGSAEAFF. The full variable domain, its missing parts supplied by reference TRBV5-1 and TRBJ1-1, is KAGVTQTPRYLIKTRGQQVTLSCSPISGHRSVSWYQQTPGQGLQFLFEYFSETQRNKGNFPGRFSGRQFSNSRSEMNVSTLELGDSALYLCASSLQGSAEAFFGQGTRLTVV.

The chain links TRBV7-2 to TRBJ2-7, with 8 bases lining up with TRBD2. The CDR3 length is 15 residues. Germline V gene data show CDR1 as SGHTA and CDR2 as FQGNSA. The V segment lost 6 bases and the J segment 0 bases; nucleotides outside the gene matches: 7. The CDR3: CASSRAGGASYEQYF. CDR3 DNA sequence: TGTGCCAGCAGTCGCGCGGGGGGCGCCTCCTACGAGCAGTACTTC.

The V gene is TRBV19, the J gene TRBJ1-4, with D unclear. V lost 6 bases and J lost 5, with 10 bases in between. The CDR3 is 13 residues long. CDR1 and CDR2 from the germline V gene are LNHDA and SQIVND (reference sequence). The CDR3 region has the DNA TGTGCCAGTAGCCGGGTCCTAAATGAAAAACTGTTTTTT. This gives the protein CASSRVLNEKLFF.

V usage is TRBV27 and J usage is TRBJ1-6; 7 nucleotides line up with TRBD1. J gave up 6 bases and V 5 bases, and 16 bases lay outside the gene matches. This CDR3 comprises 18 residues. Per the germline V gene, CDR1 is MNHEY and CDR2 is SMNVEV (reference sequence). CDR3 residues: CASSPTGSPISINSPLHF. CDR3 DNA sequence: TGTGCCAGCAGTCCGACAGGGAGCCCGATAAGTATTAATTCACCCCTCCACTTT.

CDR3 loop: CASSLVLLAEAFF. DNA for the CDR3: TGTGCCAGCTCACTCGTACTTTTGGCTGAAGCTTTCTTT. The V gene is TRBV18, the J gene TRBJ1-1; D unresolved. The length of the CDR3 is 13 residues. Trimming cost V 4 bases and J 6 bases, with 12 bases left between them. The germline gives CDR1 KGHSH, CDR2 LQKENI.

The rearrangement joins TRBV11-1 to TRBJ2-1; TRBD2 agrees at 10 bases. Germline values: CDR1 SGHAT, CDR2 FQDESV (reference sequence). V dropped 2 bases and J dropped 4; count of bases not matched to a gene: 2. This CDR3 is 15 amino acids long. CDR3 protein: CASSLLAGAYNEQFF. The CDR3 DNA reads TGTGCCAGCAGCTTACTAGCGGGGGCTTACAATGAGCAGTTCTTC.

This clone was seen just once. The chain recombines TRBV5-4 with TRBJ2-7, with D tentatively TRBD1 (5 bases). The V and J ends lost 0 bases and 2 bases respectively, with 9 bases between them. The germline V gene has CDR1 SGHNT and CDR2 YYREEE (reference sequence). The CDR3 consists of 14 residues. The DNA for the CDR3 is TGTGCCAGCAGCTTGGTTGACAGAACCTACGAGCAGTACTTC. Translation gives CASSLVDRTYEQYF.

This clone was counted once. The chain employs TRBV5-6 and TRBJ1-5; D is ambiguous. CDR1 is SGHDT, CDR2 YYEEEE, per germline. V lost 3 bases to trimming and J lost 0 bases, with 4 bases between them. The length of the CDR3 is 13 residues. This CDR3 reads CASSSYSNQPQHF. The CDR3 DNA reads TGTGCCAGCAGCTCCTATAGCAATCAGCCCCAGCATTTT.

The V call is TRBV5-1, the J call TRBJ2-1, with 13 bases that match TRBD2. This CDR3 is 16 amino acids long. Unmatched junction bases numbered 7, after V lost 4 bases and J lost 6 bases. Germline V gene sequence: CDR1 SGHRS, CDR2 YFSETQ. CDR3 sequence: CASSPGTSGVGNEQFF. In DNA form, the CDR3 reads TGCGCCAGCAGCCCCGGGACTAGCGGGGTCGGCAATGAGCAGTTCTTC.

The V call is TRBV5-4, the J call TRBJ1-2; D gene unclear. Looked up from germline, CDR1 is SGHNT and CDR2 is YYREEE (reference sequence). The CDR3 is 13 amino acids. V was shortened by 0 bases and J by 0 bases, with 3 bases between the two germline ends. CDR3 protein: CASSLDSNYGYTF. The CDR3 coding sequence is TGTGCCAGCAGCTTGGACTCTAACTATGGCTACACCTTC.